Reported below is one TCR beta chain. The source of the sample is a study of T-cell reconstitution after alpha-beta-depleted transplantation in children. It was with unique molecular identifiers that the TCRbeta library was prepared. TCRdb redid the calling of the PCR reads with MiXCR, one entry per CDR3 protein. The sample includes roughly 500,000 distinct CDR3 sequences, approximately 20% of them seen just once. There are 15 residues in the CDR3. The germline CDR1 and CDR2 sequences are SGHVS and FQNEAQ. The J segment lost 3 bases and the V segment lost 5 bases, leaving 10 bases of the junction unmatched.

The receptor was isolated from a human donor who donated a stem cell graft to a child with acute lymphoblastic leukemia. This sample comprised PBMCs from the stem cell graft donor, obtained from the stem cell graft. V and J are TRBV7-8 and TRBJ2-7; TRBD1 matches at 7 bases. CDR3 nucleotide sequence: TGTGCCAGCAGCCAAACGACAGGGCGGGTCTACGAGCAGTACTTC. This gives the protein CASSQTTGRVYEQYF.